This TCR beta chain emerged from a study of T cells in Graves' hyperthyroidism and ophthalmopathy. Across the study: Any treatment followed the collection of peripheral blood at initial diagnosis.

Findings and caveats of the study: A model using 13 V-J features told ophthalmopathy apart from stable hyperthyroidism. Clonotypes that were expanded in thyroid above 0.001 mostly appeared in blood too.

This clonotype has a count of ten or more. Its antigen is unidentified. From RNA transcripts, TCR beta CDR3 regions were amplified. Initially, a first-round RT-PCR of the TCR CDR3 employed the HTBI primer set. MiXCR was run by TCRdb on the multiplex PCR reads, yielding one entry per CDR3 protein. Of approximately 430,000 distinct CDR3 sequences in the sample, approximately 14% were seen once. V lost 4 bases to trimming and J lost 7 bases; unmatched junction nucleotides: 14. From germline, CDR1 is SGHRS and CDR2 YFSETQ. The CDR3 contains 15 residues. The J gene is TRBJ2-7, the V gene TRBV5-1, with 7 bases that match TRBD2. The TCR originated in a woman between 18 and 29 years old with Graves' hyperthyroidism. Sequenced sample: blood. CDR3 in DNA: TGCGCCAGCAGCCTACCTGGGAGGGGTGCGTGGGAGCAGTACTTC. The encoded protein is CASSLPGRGAWEQYF.